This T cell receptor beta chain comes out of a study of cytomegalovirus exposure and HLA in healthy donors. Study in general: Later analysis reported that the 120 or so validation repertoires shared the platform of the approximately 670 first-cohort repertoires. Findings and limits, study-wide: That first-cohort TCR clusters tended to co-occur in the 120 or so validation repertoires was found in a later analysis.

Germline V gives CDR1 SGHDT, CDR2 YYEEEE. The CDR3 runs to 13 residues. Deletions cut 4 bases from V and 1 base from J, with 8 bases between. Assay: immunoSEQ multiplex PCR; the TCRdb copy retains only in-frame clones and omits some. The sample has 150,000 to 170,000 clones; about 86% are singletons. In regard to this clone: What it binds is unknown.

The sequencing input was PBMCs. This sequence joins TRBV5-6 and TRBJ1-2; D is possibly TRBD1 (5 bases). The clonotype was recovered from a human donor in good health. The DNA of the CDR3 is TGTGCCAGCAGCCCCAGGGATAACTATGGCTACACCTTC. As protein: CASSPRDNYGYTF.